A single T cell receptor beta chain is shown here with its context. This specimen comes from a study of T cell changes during pregnancy in multiple sclerosis. Generated by immunoSEQ multiplex PCR, the TCRdb table keeps only in-frame clones and is missing some. The sample comprises 20,000 to 25,000 clones, 85% to 90% of which are singletons, and around 7% rests with the top ten. Germline-derived CDR1 and CDR2 are SGHNT and YYREEE (reference sequence). Trimming shortened V by 2 bases and J by 3 bases, and 9 bases separated the two germline ends. The CDR3 loop spans 15 amino acids. The TCR sequence derives from a female donor with multiple sclerosis, enrolled in a pregnancy study. The chain uses TRBV5-4 and TRBJ2-6; tentatively, D is TRBD2 (6 bases). Here the sequenced sample was CD8+ T cells from peripheral blood mononuclear cells, taken in the first trimester of pregnancy. The CDR3 DNA reads TGTGCCAGCAGCTTTCGGGGGTATGGGGCCAACGTCCTGACTTTC. Translated, it gives CASSFRGYGANVLTF.